What follows is one T cell receptor beta chain and its context. Its target antigen remains unknown. Base qualities were left out, and no much larger clone turns up one base away. This entry belongs to a study of blood T cell repertoires in COVID-19 (dated by TCRdb to 2020 to 2021). Turning to the overall study: Collaborator samples came from the United States, Italy and Spain and covered acute and convalescent phases of COVID-19. The repertoires were released in a freely available public database intended as a resource for research on the immune response to SARS-CoV-2. Samples came from the ongoing ImmuneRACE study (first 160 participants) plus 1,254 subjects from 6 global collaborators. Where HLA class I and class II types were available, the types were taken from metadata supplied by the sample provider, not from assay-based typing. Subjects who had been exposed to COVID-19, were actively infected with it, or had recovered from it provided the deeply sampled blood TCRbeta repertoires that made up the dataset. Sample metadata almost always included a de-identified subject ID, COVID-19 status, age in years and sex. The material from the prospective study consisted of cDNA or gDNA derived from T cells, B-cell-depleted T cells, or PBMCs. The investigation overall reported the following: The quantity of clinical and demographic metadata differed by source and by participant and was supplied without curation.

Each collaborating institution followed its own protocols to collect whole blood in K2EDTA tubes. For TCRbeta analysis, collaborators shipped samples as frozen whole blood, isolated PBMCs, or DNA extracted from either of those sample types. TCRbeta CDR3 regions were amplified from genomic DNA using the immunoSEQ Assay, a bias-controlled multiplex PCR. On the authors' methods: Nucleated cell counts per sample were estimated from amplification of reference gene primers within the assay. Sequence reads were collapsed and filtered to measure the absolute abundance of every unique TCRbeta CDR3 rearrangement. For each sample, productive Simpson clonality was calculated as the square root of Simpson's diversity index across productive rearrangements. Entries here come from immuneACCESS through TCRdb and include only in-frame sequences with V and J called. Some clones fail to appear in such tables; in the studies checked, an unresolved V gene covers under half of the shortfall, and the cause of the remainder is unknown. That table furnishes V, J and clone size, whereas the DNA furnished D and trimming. In this sample the table shows roughly 90,000 clones, about 80% of which occur a single time. The top ten clonotypes cover more than 2% of the sample.

Sequenced input: peripheral blood. This sequence originates from a woman in her sixties or seventies with acute or convalescent COVID-19.

In nucleotides, the sequence is TGTGCCAGCTCACCAGTCGGAGGGGTGACTGAAGCTTTCTTT. The resulting protein is CASSPVGGVTEAFF. Rearrangement joined TRBV18 to TRBJ1-1; D gene: possibly TRBD1, on 5 matching bases. Looking up the germline V gene yields CDR1 KGHSH and CDR2 LQKENI. From its cysteine to its phenylalanine, the CDR3 spans 14 amino acids. The CDR3 DNA has 42 bases and is translated from base 1. V is cut by 2 bases and J by 5 bases, and the space between the germline ends is 12 bases.